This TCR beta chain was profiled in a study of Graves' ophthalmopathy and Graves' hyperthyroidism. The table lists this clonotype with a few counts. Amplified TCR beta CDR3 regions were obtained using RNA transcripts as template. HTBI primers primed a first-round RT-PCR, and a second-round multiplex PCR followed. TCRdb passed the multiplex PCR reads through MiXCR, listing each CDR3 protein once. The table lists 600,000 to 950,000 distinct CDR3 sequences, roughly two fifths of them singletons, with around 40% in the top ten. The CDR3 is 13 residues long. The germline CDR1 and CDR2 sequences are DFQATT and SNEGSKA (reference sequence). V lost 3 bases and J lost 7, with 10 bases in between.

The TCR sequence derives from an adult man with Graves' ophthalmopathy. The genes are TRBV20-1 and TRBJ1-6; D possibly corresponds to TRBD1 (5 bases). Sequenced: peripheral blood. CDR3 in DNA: TGCAGTGCTAGGGACACTTTGAATTCACCCCTCCACTTT. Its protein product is CSARDTLNSPLHF.